This T cell receptor (beta chain) appears in the sequencing data of a study of metastatic and nonmetastatic thyroid tumors. The CDR3 is made up of 16 amino acids. Germline V lookup: CDR1 SGHAT, CDR2 FQNNGV. V lost 1 base and J lost 1, with 14 bases in between. Original analysis: The study's classifier, a distant-metastasis tool for papillary thyroid cancer, was built using CDR3 differences across clinicopathological groups. TCRdb re-called clones from the PCR reads using MiXCR. It is TCRdb's table, rather than the study itself, that gives the V and J calls and clone size. Here the sample spans some 12,000 clones, 20% to 25% being singletons. This clone appeared once. The same CDR3 arises from other DNA sequences in this sample as well. Patients were all untreated before their thyroid surgery.

Sequences were obtained from adjacent normal tissue. The receptor's source is a female donor with papillary thyroid cancer or a benign thyroid nodule (not recorded which). Some clones in this sample may be carry-over from other donors' samples. The rearrangement links TRBV11-2 to TRBJ2-7; no clear D. CDR3 DNA sequence: TGTGCCAGCAGCTTAGGGGCAGGTGTCATATCCTACGAGCAGTACTTC. As protein: CASSLGAGVISYEQYF. The full variable domain, rest sourced from reference TRBV11-2 and TRBJ2-7, is EAGVAQSPRYKIIEKRQSVAFWCNPISGHATLYWYQQILGQGPKLLIQFQNNGVVDDSQLPKDRFSAERLKGVDSTLKIQPAKLEDSAVYLCASSLGAGVISYEQYFGPGTRLTVT.